What follows describes a single TCR beta chain. This specimen comes from a study of identical twins. MiXCR was run by TCRdb on the 5' RACE reads, yielding one entry per CDR3 protein. The data contain under 900,000 distinct CDR3 sequences, around an eighth of them singletons. This CDR3 is 15 amino acids long. Germline V gene lookup returns CDR1 SEHNR and CDR2 FQNEAQ (reference sequence). V shed 5 bases, J shed 3 bases, and the junction held 9 bases outside the gene matches. These same records also appear under a second study, on yellow fever vaccine responses in identical twins.

The V call is TRBV7-9, the J call TRBJ2-7, with 8 bases aligning to TRBD1. The sequence derives from a young woman in good health. Sequencing was done on a sample of PBMCs. In nucleotides, the CDR3 is TGTGCCAGCAGCAACGACAGGGGTCGGTACTACGAGCAGTACTTC. Amino acids: CASSNDRGRYYEQYF.